This is a list of T cell receptor beta chains from one sample in a study of blood T cell repertoires in COVID-19. The repertoire was sequenced with immunoSEQ multiplex PCR; TCRdb's copy has only in-frame clones and lacks some. The data contain approximately 400,000 clones, 80% to 90% of them seen just once; the ten biggest clones take up 1.3%. The specimen sequenced was PBMCs or T cells enriched from blood (not recorded which). The receptors derive from a young man who had recovered from COVID-19. Each CDR3 is given with its conserved first and last residue. Fields, in order: clone size, V gene, J gene, D gene, CDR3 DNA, CDR3 protein. D genes are given only for firm matches. Part of the rows lack a size; the others show once, few, many or a class for expanded clones.

.	TRBV5-4	TRBJ2-1	TRBD1	TGTGCCAGCAGCTTGGAAGACAGGGGTGTCAATGAGCAGTTCTTC	CASSLEDRGVNEQFF
.	TRBV11-2	TRBJ2-2	.	TGTGCCAGCTTCGGGGGCGGGGAGCTGTTTTTT	CASFGGGELFF
.	TRBV7-9	TRBJ2-5	.	TGTGCCAGCAGCTTAGTTTCACGGCAGGTCCTCACCCAAGAGACCCAGTACTTC	CASSLVSRQVLTQETQYF
.	TRBV7-8	TRBJ1-5	.	TGTGCCAGCAGGCAACGTGGCGGGCAGGATAGCAATCAGCCCCAGCATTTT	CASRQRGGQDSNQPQHF
.	TRBV27	TRBJ1-5	.	TGTGCCAGCAGTTTAAACAGGGTCAATCAGCCCCAGCATTTT	CASSLNRVNQPQHF
.	TRBV12-3/TRBV12-4	TRBJ1-1	TRBD1	TGTGCCAGCAGAGTACAGGGGATCACTGAAGCTTTCTTT	CASRVQGITEAFF
few	TRBV4-1	TRBJ2-7	TRBD1	TGCGCCAGCAGCCAAGAACCACAGGGGGAACTTCGGGACGAGCAGTACTTC	CASSQEPQGELRDEQYF
.	TRBV2	TRBJ1-5	TRBD1	TGTGCCAGCAGGAAACCGGGACAGGGAGCCAATCAGCCCCAGCATTTT	CASRKPGQGANQPQHF
few	TRBV7-9	TRBJ1-6	TRBD1	TGTGCCAGCGGACAGGGCAATAATTCACCCCTCCACTTT	CASGQGNNSPLHF
.	TRBV12-3/TRBV12-4	TRBJ1-2	.	TGTGCCAGCAGTTTGAGGCTAAACTATGGCTACACCTTC	CASSLRLNYGYTF
.	TRBV6-1	TRBJ1-6	TRBD1	TGTGCCAGCAGTGTAGGGAGACAGGGCTTACTCTATAATTCACCCCTCCACTTT	CASSVGRQGLLYNSPLHF
.	TRBV20-1	TRBJ1-2	.	TGCAGTGCTAGCAGGAACTATGGCTACACCTTC	CSASRNYGYTF
once	TRBV10-3	TRBJ2-5	.	TGTGCCAAAATCCGCCCTTTACAAATCCAAGAGACCCAGTACTTC	CAKIRPLQIQETQYF
once	TRBV5-4	TRBJ2-7	TRBD2	TGTGCCAGCAGCGGTTCGACTAGCGGGGGCTCCTACGAGCAGTACTTC	CASSGSTSGGSYEQYF
.	TRBV2	TRBJ1-6	.	TGTGCCAGCAGTGATTTTCGGGAGCTCCCTAATTCCCCCCTCCACTTT	CASSDFRELPNSPLHF
.	TRBV18	TRBJ1-5	.	TGTGCCAGCTCACCATCCTCTCCAGGGGTGGGCCAGCCCCAGCATTTT	CASSPSSPGVGQPQHF
.	TRBV6-1	TRBJ2-7	TRBD1	TGTGCCAGCAGTGTGTCGACGACAGGGGCCTCCTACGAGCAGTACTTC	CASSVSTTGASYEQYF
.	TRBV7-8	TRBJ2-2	.	TGTGCCAGCAGCTTATTTTCAGGGGACACCGGGGAGCTGTTTTTT	CASSLFSGDTGELFF
.	TRBV30	TRBJ1-4	.	TGTGCCTGGAGTCCAGGACGGGGTGAAAAACTGTTTTTT	CAWSPGRGEKLFF
.	TRBV29-1	TRBJ1-2	.	TGCAGCGTACAGGACCACTATGGCTACACCTTC	CSVQDHYGYTF